What follows is one T cell receptor (beta chain) and its context. The antigen it recognizes is unknown. Nothing much larger sits one base from this clone, and base qualities are not available. The time point tag for this specimen amounts to: persistent/refractory GD, antithyroid drugs over 5 years with positive TRAb. RNA was extracted from PBMCs in TRIzol for both TCR sequencing and RNA sequencing. Graves' disease was diagnosed according to American Thyroid Association guidelines. Patients were recruited from an endocrinology department in Xi'an, China. From each patient, about 9.7 milliliters of peripheral blood was collected into an EDTA anticoagulant tube. Ficoll Paque Plus density gradient separation was used to isolate PBMCs, and no further T cell sorting was performed. RNA quality was checked with an Agilent 2100 Bioanalyzer and agarose gel, and concentration with a NanoDrop 2000. This entry is derived from a study of regulatory T cells in long-lasting Graves disease (dated by TCRdb to the early 2020s). A note on the overall study: Persistent Graves' disease was defined as persistently positive TSH receptor autoantibodies together with antithyroid drug treatment for over 5 years. This study used TCR sequencing and RNA sequencing of peripheral blood to compare persistent Graves' disease patients against newly diagnosed Graves' disease patients. The study took place in China and was registered as a clinical trial. A total of some 35 samples underwent TCR sequencing, from roughly 13 patients with persistent Graves' disease and approximately 20 patients with newly diagnosed Graves' disease. In the clinical cohort, patients with persistent Graves' disease had used antithyroid drugs for an average of around 9.3 years. What the work shows at the level of the full study, not this receptor alone: Lower TCR Shannon entropy and fewer highly expanded clones were observed in persistent Graves' disease patients than in newly diagnosed patients, which suggested clonal expansion. The study examined only peripheral blood because the primary lesion, thyroid tissue, could not be accessed. Patients with persistent disease shared more public clonotypes (approximately 2,500) than newly diagnosed patients did (more than 900). Sequencing and analysis were restricted to the TCR beta chain. The authors acknowledged the small sample size as a limitation that may reduce accuracy.

Libraries were built with multiplex PCR. The listed sequencing device is Illumina HiSeq 4000. iRepertoire HTBI primers and Arm-PCR amplification of CDR3 regions were used to construct TCR beta libraries. Gel purification was performed on PCR products prior to sequencing. The original methods were these. Across samples, 62 TRBV and 13 to 15 TRBJ segments were identified and used for gene usage analysis of CDR3 amino acid clonotypes. Filtered high-quality paired reads were merged into contigs using COPE and FqMerger. BLAST was used to align contigs to IMGT TRBV, TRBD and TRBJ reference genes, and CDR3 was defined according to IMGT. Highly expanded clones were defined as clonotypes with a frequency above 0.1%. Repertoire diversity was measured by Shannon entropy, and V-J evenness by the Gini coefficient. A clonotype found in more than one individual was treated as public. Starting from the raw public reads, TCRdb applied fastp trimming at Q25, assembled clones with MiXCR and retained in-frame beta chains. Every CDR3 protein is listed once, alongside the most common genes and DNA of its rows. These V and J calls originate from TCRdb's pipeline instead of the authors' own analysis. The sample table shows about 660,000 distinct CDR3 sequences, and 25% to 30% are seen once. The ten largest make up about 42% of the sample.

Sequenced here: peripheral blood mononuclear cells (PBMCs), sampled when the disease was refractory, from a patient treated with antithyroid drugs. The sequence was obtained from a female donor with Graves disease.

The nucleotide sequence is given as TGCAGTGCGCACCGTTTGTCTAGTCGAGAGACCCAGTACTTC. Translated, this is CSAHRLSSRETQYF. The chain employs TRBV20-1 and TRBJ2-5; no D segment can be confidently identified. From the cysteine through the phenylalanine, the CDR3 covers 14 amino acids. Kept here is only the CDR3 DNA, which spans 42 bases and is read in frame from base 1. V is shortened by 6 bases, J by 4 bases, and the region joining them spans 18 bases. The germline V gene (reference sequence) yields DFQATT for CDR1 and SNEGSKA for CDR2.